Listed below are T cell receptor beta chains from one sample, sequenced in a study of cytotoxic CD8 clonotypes in ibrutinib-treated CLL. Only in-frame clones appear in the TCRdb table, and some are missing; sequencing was by immunoSEQ multiplex PCR. Among tens of thousands of clones listed, 45% to 65% were seen once. This sample comprised PBMCs, obtained after 12 months of ibrutinib treatment. These receptors were collected from a human donor with chronic lymphocytic leukemia. The CDR3 runs from the conserved cysteine through the conserved F or W. The order of the fields is J gene, V gene, D gene, clone size, CDR3 protein, CDR3 DNA. A D gene is named only where the DNA matches it firmly. Expanded clones get a size class; other rows say once, few or many, or leave the size out.

J: TRBJ1-2; V: TRBV14; D: TRBD1; size: few; CDR3: CASSLRGRYGYTF; DNA: TGTGCCAGCAGCCTCAGGGGGAGATATGGCTACACCTTC
J: TRBJ2-7; V: TRBV28; D: -; size: -; CDR3: CASRLDSSYEQYF; DNA: TGTGCCAGCAGACTGGACTCCTCCTACGAGCAGTACTTC
J: TRBJ2-2; V: TRBV6-4; D: TRBD2; size: -; CDR3: CASSREVNTGELFF; DNA: TGTGCCAGCAGTCGGGAGGTGAACACCGGGGAGCTGTTTTTT
J: TRBJ2-5; V: TRBV6-6; D: -; size: -; CDR3: CASSPSRTRRETQYF; DNA: TGTGCCAGCAGTCCTTCCCGGACGAGGAGGGAGACCCAGTACTTC
J: TRBJ1-1; V: TRBV28; D: -; size: -; CDR3: CASIGHGNTEAFF; DNA: TGTGCCAGCATTGGACATGGGAACACTGAAGCTTTCTTT
J: TRBJ1-2; V: TRBV6-1; D: -; size: -; CDR3: CASSSRASYTF; DNA: TGTGCCAGCAGTTCACGAGCTAGCTACACCTTC
J: TRBJ2-7; V: TRBV7-9; D: TRBD2; size: -; CDR3: CASSETGTSIHEQYF; DNA: TGTGCCAGCAGCGAGACCGGGACTAGTATCCACGAGCAGTACTTC
J: TRBJ2-5; V: TRBV2; D: TRBD1; size: -; CDR3: CASSVGTGHQETQYF; DNA: TGTGCCAGCAGTGTAGGGACAGGACACCAAGAGACCCAGTACTTC
J: TRBJ1-4; V: TRBV28; D: -; size: once; CDR3: CASSFAGGEKLFF; DNA: TGTGCCAGCAGTTTTGCAGGCGGGGAAAAACTGTTTTTT
J: TRBJ1-2; V: TRBV6-1; D: TRBD1; size: many; CDR3: CASTTGGRGYTF; DNA: TGTGCCAGTACTACAGGGGGACGGGGCTACACCTTC
J: TRBJ1-2; V: TRBV21-1; D: -; size: -; CDR3: CASSGRFGYTF; DNA: TGTGCCAGCAGTGGCCGGTTTGGCTACACCTTC
J: TRBJ2-2; V: TRBV30; D: -; size: -; CDR3: CAWTRKGNTGELFF; DNA: TGTGCCTGGACCCGCAAGGGTAACACCGGGGAGCTGTTTTTT
J: TRBJ2-2; V: TRBV6-6; D: TRBD2; size: -; CDR3: CASRPRAGGNGELFF; DNA: TGTGCCAGCAGACCAAGAGCGGGAGGGAACGGGGAGCTGTTTTTT
J: TRBJ1-1; V: TRBV19; D: -; size: few; CDR3: CASSLDSYTEAFF; DNA: TGTGCCAGTAGTTTAGACAGCTACACTGAAGCTTTCTTT
J: TRBJ1-6; V: TRBV27; D: -; size: once; CDR3: CASSLYQNSPLHF; DNA: TGTGCCAGCAGTTTATATCAGAATTCACCCCTCCACTTT
J: TRBJ1-4; V: TRBV11-2; D: TRBD1; size: few; CDR3: CASSLLGQGREKLFF; DNA: TGTGCCAGCAGCTTACTGGGACAGGGAAGGGAAAAACTGTTTTTT
J: TRBJ1-5; V: TRBV6-1; D: -; size: -; CDR3: CASSEEGGRSNQPQHF; DNA: TGTGCCAGCAGTGAAGAGGGTGGGAGGAGCAATCAGCCCCAGCATTTT
J: TRBJ1-1; V: TRBV5-1; D: TRBD1; size: few; CDR3: CASSLRGQSTEAFF; DNA: TGCGCCAGCAGCTTGAGGGGACAGTCGACTGAAGCTTTCTTT
J: TRBJ2-5; V: TRBV28; D: -; size: -; CDR3: CASSPTLPSQYF; DNA: TGTGCCAGCAGTCCCACACTACCTTCCCAGTACTTC
J: TRBJ1-4; V: TRBV28; D: TRBD1; size: -; CDR3: CASSYGTEHEKLFF; DNA: TGTGCCAGCAGTTACGGGACAGAACATGAAAAACTGTTTTTT
J: TRBJ2-7; V: TRBV7-2; D: -; size: -; CDR3: CASSSPGFPYEQYF; DNA: TGTGCCAGCAGCTCCCCGGGGTTCCCCTACGAGCAGTACTTC
J: TRBJ1-2; V: TRBV6-1; D: TRBD1; size: few; CDR3: CASSISWGQADGYTF; DNA: TGTGCCAGCAGTATAAGTTGGGGACAGGCTGATGGCTACACCTTC
J: TRBJ1-5; V: TRBV7-9; D: TRBD1; size: -; CDR3: CASSSGTAKDQPQHF; DNA: TGTGCCAGCAGCTCAGGGACAGCGAAGGATCAGCCCCAGCATTTT
J: TRBJ2-1; V: TRBV4-2; D: TRBD1; size: -; CDR3: CASSQGGQGDLEGFF; DNA: TGTGCCAGCAGCCAAGGGGGACAGGGTGATTTAGAGGGGTTCTTC
J: TRBJ1-6; V: TRBV6-1; D: TRBD1; size: -; CDR3: CASSRQGALNSPLHF; DNA: TGTGCCAGCAGTAGACAGGGGGCTTTAAATTCACCCCTCCACTTT
J: TRBJ1-3; V: TRBV27; D: TRBD1; size: -; CDR3: CADQGVGNTIYF; DNA: TGTGCCGACCAGGGGGTCGGAAACACCATATATTTT
J: TRBJ2-1; V: TRBV28; D: TRBD2; size: -; CDR3: CASSLTSGRNNEQFF; DNA: TGTGCCAGCAGTCTCACTAGCGGGAGAAATAATGAGCAGTTCTTC
J: TRBJ2-1; V: TRBV4-1; D: -; size: -; CDR3: CASSQVPREDEQFF; DNA: TGCGCCAGCAGCCAAGTTCCCCGGGAAGATGAGCAGTTCTTC
J: TRBJ2-3; V: TRBV6-5; D: -; size: -; CDR3: CASNPGLLSDTQYF; DNA: TGTGCCAGCAACCCGGGCCTCCTTTCAGATACGCAGTATTTT
J: TRBJ2-7; V: TRBV7-9; D: -; size: -; CDR3: CASSSRELYEQYF; DNA: TGTGCCAGCAGCTCTCGGGAACTCTACGAGCAGTACTTC
J: TRBJ1-1; V: TRBV27; D: -; size: -; CDR3: CASSFLGGEGKAFF; DNA: TGTGCCAGCAGTTTCCTGGGAGGGGAAGGCAAAGCTTTCTTT
J: TRBJ2-3; V: TRBV7-8; D: -; size: few; CDR3: CASSLGLITDTQYF; DNA: TGTGCCAGCAGCTTGGGACTCATCACAGATACGCAGTATTTT
J: TRBJ2-2; V: TRBV5-4; D: TRBD2; size: once; CDR3: CASSRRLATLGTGELFF; DNA: TGTGCCAGCAGCCGACGACTAGCGACGTTGGGCACCGGGGAGCTGTTTTTT
J: TRBJ1-5; V: TRBV2; D: -; size: -; CDR3: CASSLEGGGNQPQHF; DNA: TGTGCCAGCAGTCTGGAGGGCGGGGGCAATCAGCCCCAGCATTTT
J: TRBJ2-1; V: TRBV11-3; D: -; size: -; CDR3: CASSPGLLDLTSSYNEQFF; DNA: TGTGCCAGCAGCCCGGGACTGCTCGATTTGACTAGCTCCTACAATGAGCAGTTCTTC
J: TRBJ2-2; V: TRBV6-6; D: -; size: once; CDR3: CASTRERNTGELFF; DNA: TGTGCCAGCACCCGGGAGCGGAACACCGGGGAGCTGTTTTTT
J: TRBJ2-5; V: TRBV5-4; D: -; size: -; CDR3: CASSQGGTETQYF; DNA: TGTGCCAGCAGTCAGGGTGGGACGGAGACCCAGTACTTC
J: TRBJ2-7; V: TRBV9; D: TRBD2; size: -; CDR3: CASSVVLSGSVLPFPYEQYF; DNA: TGTGCCAGCAGCGTAGTTCTCAGCGGGAGTGTGCTTCCTTTTCCCTACGAGCAGTACTTC
J: TRBJ2-2; V: TRBV7-9; D: -; size: once; CDR3: CASSLAPGSGELFF; DNA: TGTGCCAGCAGCTTAGCCCCAGGATCCGGGGAGCTGTTTTTT
J: TRBJ1-2; V: TRBV10-2; D: TRBD1; size: -; CDR3: CASSSDRGGYGYTF; DNA: TGCGCCAGCAGTAGCGACAGGGGGGGGTATGGCTACACCTTC
J: TRBJ2-7; V: TRBV28; D: -; size: -; CDR3: CASSPPSRGLFF; DNA: TGTGCCAGCAGTCCACCTAGTAGGGGACTCTTCTTC
J: TRBJ2-7; V: TRBV10-3; D: -; size: many; CDR3: CAIARQGDEQYF; DNA: TGTGCCATCGCGCGACAAGGGGACGAGCAGTACTTC
J: TRBJ1-2; V: TRBV28; D: TRBD1; size: -; CDR3: CASSLFQGAGFYGYTF; DNA: TGTGCCAGCAGTTTATTCCAGGGGGCGGGATTCTATGGCTACACCTTC
J: TRBJ2-1; V: TRBV6-1; D: -; size: -; CDR3: CASSLLGSGYNEQFF; DNA: TGTGCCAGCAGCCTCCTGGGTTCAGGCTACAATGAGCAGTTCTTC
J: TRBJ1-3; V: TRBV29-1; D: -; size: -; CDR3: CSVALPVLGAGNTIYF; DNA: TGCAGCGTTGCCCTGCCGGTTCTGGGGGCTGGAAACACCATATATTTT
J: TRBJ2-1; V: TRBV6-1; D: TRBD2; size: -; CDR3: CASSEALTSGRAGEFF; DNA: TGTGCCAGCAGTGAAGCGCTGACTAGCGGGAGGGCCGGTGAGTTCTTC
J: TRBJ2-6; V: TRBV7-9; D: TRBD1; size: many; CDR3: CASSLGDSSGANVLTF; DNA: TGTGCCAGCAGCTTAGGGGACAGCTCTGGGGCCAACGTCCTGACTTTC
J: TRBJ1-1; V: TRBV28; D: -; size: -; CDR3: CVTRHMNTEAFF; DNA: TGTGTCACAAGGCATATGAACACTGAAGCTTTCTTT
J: TRBJ2-5; V: TRBV9; D: TRBD2; size: -; CDR3: CASSDGLGWGQETQYF; DNA: TGTGCCAGCAGCGACGGACTAGGATGGGGCCAAGAGACCCAGTACTTC